The 18 T cell receptor beta chains below come from one sample, sequenced in a study of blood T cell repertoires in COVID-19 (dated by TCRdb to between 2020 and 2021). The library was prepared using the immunoSEQ multiplex PCR assay. TCRdb obtained this table from immuneACCESS and retained in-frame rearrangements with V and J assigned. These tables miss some clones; where compared with another copy, unresolved V genes account for less than half of the shortfall, and the remainder is unexplained. This sample is represented by around 40,000 clones; 80% to 90% of them were singletons. The ten largest clones add up to more than 7% of the sample. Sequencing was done on a sample of peripheral blood. The receptor set was obtained from a man younger than 40 with active or convalescent COVID-19.

The rearrangement joins TRBV24-1 to TRBJ2-2, with TRBD1 identical over 10 bases. This CDR3 contains 15 residues. Per the germline V gene, CDR1 is KGHDR and CDR2 is SFDVKD. V lost 3 bases to trimming and J lost 6 bases; unmatched junction nucleotides: 3. The CDR3 DNA reads TGTGCCACCAGTGATATCGGACAGGGGGCCGGGGAGCTGTTTTTT. Protein product: CATSDIGQGAGELFF.

This chain joins TRBV5-1 and TRBJ2-7; D ambiguous. Germline V gives CDR1 SGHRS, CDR2 YFSETQ. V shed 4 bases and J shed 1 base, with 15 bases lying between them. The CDR3 is 15 amino acids. The CDR3 DNA follows: TGCGCCAGCAGCCCCCGCGTCGGAGAATCCTACGAGCAGTACTTC. Its protein is CASSPRVGESYEQYF.

As DNA, the CDR3 is TGCGCCAGCAGCCAAGAGAGCGGGGCCTACTACGAGCAGTACTTC. It yields the protein CASSQESGAYYEQYF. The rearrangement joins TRBV4-1 to TRBJ2-7; 7 nucleotides match TRBD2. In germline, CDR1 is MGHRA, CDR2 YSYEKL. CDR3 length: 15 residues. J was trimmed by 3 bases and V by 0 bases; bases with no gene match: 5.

This sequence joins TRBV4-3 and TRBJ1-6, with D possibly being TRBD1 (6 bases). The CDR3 sequence is 19 residues long. The V and J ends lost 0 bases and 0 bases respectively, with 15 bases between them. The germline gives CDR1 LGHNA, CDR2 YSLEER. The CDR3 bases are TGCGCCAGCAGCCAAGATTGGGCAGGGACAAGCTCCTATAATTCACCCCTCCACTTT. This translates into CASSQDWAGTSSYNSPLHF.

The CDR3 nucleotides read TGCAGCGTCTCAAAGGGACTAGCGGGATCCTACGAGCAGTACTTC. This encodes CSVSKGLAGSYEQYF. The chain has TRBV29-1 and TRBJ2-7; TRBD2 matches at 13 bases. Looked up from germline, CDR1 is SQVTM and CDR2 is ANQGSEA. This CDR3 comprises 15 residues. Germline trimming cut 6 bases from V and 1 base from J; bases unmatched to any gene: 6.

The rearrangement joins TRBV7-9 to TRBJ2-2, with a tentative D call TRBD1 (6 bases). The CDR3 has 16 amino acids. CDR1 and CDR2 from the germline V gene are SEHNR and FQNEAQ (reference sequence). Between the trimmed V and J ends, which lost 1 base and 2 bases, there was a span of 11 bases. This CDR3 is CASSLDRAINTGELFF. The CDR3 nucleotides read TGTGCCAGCAGCTTAGACAGGGCGATAAACACCGGGGAGCTGTTTTTT.

V is TRBV14 and J is TRBJ2-1; 11 bases line up with TRBD1. The germline gives CDR1 SGHDN, CDR2 FVKESK. This CDR3 comprises 15 residues. V lost 2 bases and J lost 6; bases outside the gene matches: 3. The CDR3 spells CASSQPGTGGNEQFF. The CDR3, as DNA: TGTGCCAGCAGCCAACCCGGGACAGGGGGCAATGAGCAGTTCTTC.

The chain uses TRBV13 and TRBJ2-7; D ambiguous. The germline gives CDR1 PRHDT, CDR2 FYEKMQ (reference sequence). The length of the CDR3 is 11 residues. Trimming removed 2 bases from V and 3 bases from J, with 2 bases in between. The CDR3 sequence: CASSLLYEQYF. CDR3 sequence (DNA): TGTGCCAGCAGCTTACTCTACGAGCAGTACTTC. Full variable domain (remainder filled in from reference TRBV13 and TRBJ2-7): AAGVIQSPRHLIKEKRETATLKCYPIPRHDTVYWYQQGPGQDPQFLISFYEKMQSDKGSIPDRFSAQQFSDYHSELNMSSLELGDSALYFCASSLLYEQYFGPGTRLTVT.

V and J are TRBV10-3 and TRBJ1-6; D uncertain. This CDR3 contains 13 residues. V gave up 7 bases and J gave up 10 bases, with 14 bases separating them. Germline V gives CDR1 ENHRY, CDR2 SYGVKD. The CDR3 nucleotides are TGTGCCATCAATCAGGAGGTACGGTCACCCCTCCACTTT. Its translation is CAINQEVRSPLHF.

The rearrangement joins TRBV7-9 to TRBJ1-1; 8 bases align to TRBD1. CDR1 and CDR2 from the germline V gene are SEHNR and FQNEAQ (reference sequence). After removal of 5 bases from V and 4 bases from J, the junction contained 3 bases not matched to a gene. The CDR3 is 13 amino acids. This CDR3 is CASSRDRITEAFF. In nucleotides, the CDR3 is TGTGCCAGCAGCCGGGACAGGATCACTGAAGCTTTCTTT.

The rearrangement joins TRBV29-1 to TRBJ2-1; 9 bases align to TRBD2. V lost 2 bases to trimming and J lost 10 bases; unmatched junction nucleotides: 9. Germline CDR1 and CDR2: SQVTM and ANQGSEA. The CDR3 sequence is 14 residues long. As DNA, the CDR3 is TGCAGCGTTGAATTGTCTAGCGGGAACAGGGAGCAGTTCTTC. This codes for CSVELSSGNREQFF.

The DNA of the CDR3 is TGTGCCAGCAGCTCCGGCGGGGGGCCTGGAAACACCATATATTTT. It is translated as CASSSGGGPGNTIYF. The chain couples TRBV6-5 to TRBJ1-3, with a possible D match to TRBD1 (6 bases). The ends were cut back, 6 bases at V and 2 bases at J, with 14 bases in the middle. The CDR3 is 15 residues long. Germline values: CDR1 MNHEY, CDR2 SVGAGI.

This clone was counted a single time. V usage is TRBV9 and J usage is TRBJ2-3; 9 bases fit TRBD2. CDR1 and CDR2 (germline): SGDLS, YYNGEE. The CDR3 spans 15 residues. V shed 7 bases and J 4 bases; nucleotides not matched to a gene: 10. DNA for the CDR3: TGTGCCAGCGATCTGGCGGGAGGGCCCTCAGATACGCAGTATTTT. As protein: CASDLAGGPSDTQYF.

The V gene is TRBV19, the J gene TRBJ2-5; TRBD1 agrees at 10 bases. The CDR3 totals 15 residues. The V and J ends lost 6 bases and 5 bases, in that order; junction bases with no gene match: 9. Germline CDR1 reads LNHDA; CDR2 reads SQIVND (reference sequence). CDR3 DNA sequence: TGTGCCAGTAGCCACGGACAGGGGGTAACGGAGACCCAGTACTTC. Amino acid sequence: CASSHGQGVTETQYF.

This chain uses TRBV11-2 with TRBJ2-3; TRBD2 matches at 8 bases. J gave up 3 bases and V 5 bases, and 13 bases lay outside the gene matches. CDR3 length equals 17 residues. The V gene's germline CDR1 is SGHAT and CDR2 FQNNGV. CDR3 residues: CASSDPLSGRWTDTQYF. Written as DNA, the CDR3 is TGTGCCAGCAGCGACCCTCTCAGCGGGAGATGGACAGATACGCAGTATTTT.

This chain connects TRBV7-8 to TRBJ1-2; 8 bases fit TRBD1. The J segment lost 4 bases and the V segment lost 0 bases, leaving 4 bases of the junction unmatched. In germline, CDR1 is SGHVS, CDR2 FQNEAQ. CDR3 length: 15 amino acids. In nucleotides, the CDR3 is TGTGCCAGCAGCTTAGCCGGGACAGGACCCTATGGCTACACCTTC. Its protein product is CASSLAGTGPYGYTF.

The chain couples TRBV18 to TRBJ2-3; 7 positions agree with TRBD1. V shed 5 bases and J 2 bases; nucleotides not matched to a gene: 13. The CDR3 consists of 17 residues. CDR1 is KGHSH and CDR2 is LQKENI in the germline V gene. The CDR3: CASSSRDRGSFTDTQYF. CDR3 nucleotides: TGTGCCAGCTCATCCCGGGACAGAGGATCTTTCACAGATACGCAGTATTTT.

This clone was picked up one time. V and J are TRBV6-5 and TRBJ2-1; 8 bases match TRBD2. The CDR3 sequence is 15 residues long. The J segment lost 9 bases and the V segment lost 5 bases, leaving 12 bases of the junction unmatched. Germline-derived CDR1 and CDR2 are MNHEY and SVGAGI. CDR3 protein: CASSQSGSFWSEQFF. The CDR3 DNA reads as TGTGCCAGCAGTCAAAGCGGGAGCTTTTGGAGTGAGCAGTTCTTC.